These T cell receptor beta chains were read from a single sample in a study of blood T cell repertoires in COVID-19. Sequencing was performed with immunoSEQ multiplex PCR; in TCRdb, only in-frame clones are kept and a portion is missing. The data show around 130,000 clones, with 88% seen just once and roughly 2.2% held by the top ten. The specimen was peripheral blood. The receptors originated from a man aged 65-85 years with active COVID-19. Both conserved end residues are part of each CDR3. Fields, in order: clone size, J gene, V gene, D gene, CDR3 protein, CDR3 DNA. D genes are given only for firm matches. Clone size is not always given. Where it is, it says once, few, many or a class for expanded clones.

>NA|TRBJ2-3|TRBV9|TRBD1
CASSPRTGSTDTQYF
TGTGCCAGCAGCCCCCGGACAGGGTCCACAGATACGCAGTATTTT
>NA|TRBJ2-1|TRBV19|TRBD1
CASSIIGTGIIFVDEQFF
TGTGCCAGTAGTATCATTGGGACAGGCATCATATTCGTAGATGAGCAGTTCTTC
>NA|TRBJ2-3|TRBV5-1|TRBD2
CASSVGGSADTQYF
TGCGCCAGCAGCGTGGGAGGGAGTGCAGATACGCAGTATTTT
>NA|TRBJ2-1|TRBV11-3|TRBD2
CASSSSGKFSYNEQFF
TGTGCCAGCAGCTCTAGCGGGAAGTTCTCCTACAATGAGCAGTTCTTC
>NA|TRBJ2-1|TRBV14|TRBD2
CASREAGGGNEQFF
TGTGCCAGCCGCGAAGCGGGAGGAGGGAATGAGCAGTTCTTC
>NA|TRBJ2-5|TRBV15|NA
CATSRDSETATETQYF
TGTGCCACCAGCAGAGATAGCGAAACAGCGACAGAGACCCAGTACTTC
>NA|TRBJ2-1|TRBV24-1|TRBD1
CATSDPDREGNEQFF
TGTGCCACCAGTGATCCCGACAGGGAAGGCAATGAGCAGTTCTTC
>NA|TRBJ2-7|TRBV28|TRBD2
CASSFWGGPIYEQYF
TGTGCCAGCAGTTTCTGGGGAGGGCCCATCTACGAGCAGTACTTC
>NA|TRBJ2-5|TRBV5-1|TRBD1
CASSLEGTGVETQYF
TGCGCCAGCAGCTTGGAGGGGACAGGGGTGGAGACCCAGTACTTC
>NA|TRBJ1-1|TRBV12-3/TRBV12-4|NA
CASSLSRGTEAFF
TGTGCCAGCAGTTTATCGCGGGGTACTGAAGCTTTCTTT
>NA|TRBJ2-1|TRBV7-7|TRBD2
CASSRLAGGTSYNEQFF
TGTGCTAGCAGCCGATTAGCGGGAGGGACCTCCTACAATGAGCAGTTCTTC
>NA|TRBJ2-7|TRBV10-2|TRBD1
CASSDEGQGTYEQYF
TGCGCCAGCAGTGACGAGGGACAGGGGACCTACGAGCAGTACTTC
>NA|TRBJ1-1|TRBV7-9|TRBD1
CASSPWTGEMNTEAFF
TGTGCCAGCAGCCCATGGACAGGGGAGATGAACACTGAAGCTTTCTTT
>NA|TRBJ2-2|TRBV2|NA
CASTPGVANTGELFF
TGTGCCAGCACTCCGGGGGTCGCGAACACCGGGGAGCTGTTTTTT
>NA|TRBJ2-7|TRBV5-1|TRBD2
CASSLEGTSGTYEQYF
TGCGCCAGCAGCTTGGAAGGGACTAGCGGGACCTACGAGCAGTACTTC
>NA|TRBJ2-5|TRBV11-2|NA
CASSYRTIPRGETQYF
TGTGCCAGCAGCTACCGGACTATTCCTCGAGGAGAGACCCAGTACTTC
>NA|TRBJ2-1|TRBV29-1|TRBD2
CSVDWASGSNEQFF
TGCAGCGTTGATTGGGCTAGCGGGAGTAATGAGCAGTTCTTC
>NA|TRBJ2-7|TRBV28|NA
CATEGGYSYEQYF
TGTGCCACCGAGGGAGGTTACTCCTACGAGCAGTACTTC
>NA|TRBJ2-3|TRBV6-5|TRBD1
CASSPGQGQDTQYF
TGTGCCAGCAGTCCAGGACAGGGGCAAGATACGCAGTATTTT
>NA|TRBJ2-7|TRBV28|NA
CASSLYPGKGEQYF
TGTGCCAGCAGTTTATATCCAGGGAAGGGCGAGCAGTACTTC
>few|TRBJ1-1|TRBV7-8|TRBD1
CASSGRQGASTEAFF
TGTGCCAGCAGCGGAAGACAGGGGGCGAGCACTGAAGCTTTCTTT
>NA|TRBJ2-1|TRBV19|NA
CASSAADGSSYNEQFF
TGTGCCAGTAGTGCCGCCGACGGGAGCTCCTACAATGAGCAGTTCTTC
>NA|TRBJ1-5|TRBV29-1|TRBD1
CSVRQGYNQPQHF
TGCAGCGTTAGACAGGGGTACAATCAGCCCCAGCATTTT
>NA|TRBJ2-1|TRBV4-1|TRBD2
CASSHLGLAGGPGSYNEQFF
TGCGCCAGCAGCCATCTGGGACTAGCGGGAGGGCCTGGATCCTACAATGAGCAGTTCTTC
>NA|TRBJ1-5|TRBV7-2|NA
CASSYPGSSQPQHF
TGTGCCAGCAGCTACCCGGGGAGTAGTCAGCCCCAGCATTTT
>NA|TRBJ2-1|TRBV27|TRBD1
CASSRGTGPYNEQFF
TGTGCCAGCAGTAGGGGGACAGGGCCATACAATGAGCAGTTCTTC
>NA|TRBJ2-4|TRBV28|TRBD2
CASSPRGESKNIQYF
TGTGCCAGCAGTCCCCGGGGGGAGTCCAAAAACATTCAGTACTTC
>NA|TRBJ1-2|TRBV2|TRBD1
CASSEGQPNYGYTF
TGTGCCAGCAGTGAGGGACAGCCAAACTATGGCTACACCTTC
>NA|TRBJ1-1|TRBV9|NA
CASSARGELNTEAFF
TGTGCCAGCAGCGCCCGGGGAGAATTGAACACTGAAGCTTTCTTT
>once|TRBJ2-2|TRBV6-5|NA
CASEKSRANTGELFF
TGTGCCAGTGAGAAGAGTAGAGCGAACACCGGGGAGCTGTTTTTT
>few|TRBJ2-7|TRBV5-1|TRBD2
CASSLSGTSAYEQYF
TGCGCCAGCAGCTTGAGTGGGACTAGCGCCTACGAGCAGTACTTC
>NA|TRBJ2-5|TRBV3-1/TRBV3-2|TRBD1
CASSQRDRGIQETQYF
TGTGCCAGCAGCCAAAGGGACAGGGGGATTCAAGAGACCCAGTACTTC
>NA|TRBJ2-5|TRBV24-1|TRBD2
CATSDRGHSGRPLETQYF
TGTGCCACCAGTGACCGCGGTCATAGCGGGAGGCCTTTAGAGACCCAGTACTTC
>NA|TRBJ2-1|TRBV7-9|NA
CASSSQGRGSYNEQFF
TGTGCCAGCAGCTCCCAGGGGAGGGGCTCCTACAATGAGCAGTTCTTC
>NA|TRBJ2-2|TRBV4-2|TRBD2
CATSGLAGAHGGTGELFF
TGTGCCACTTCGGGACTAGCGGGAGCTCACGGAGGAACCGGGGAGCTGTTTTTT
>NA|TRBJ1-5|TRBV27|TRBD1
CASALQGLGNQPQHF
TGTGCCAGCGCGTTACAGGGGTTGGGGAATCAGCCCCAGCATTTT
>NA|TRBJ2-3|TRBV3-1/TRBV3-2|NA
CASSQDWLASTDTQYF
TGTGCCAGCAGCCAAGATTGGCTAGCGAGCACAGATACGCAGTATTTT
>NA|TRBJ1-1|TRBV4-1|NA
CASSRVSGGGTEAFF
TGCGCCAGCAGCCGAGTCTCCGGGGGAGGCACTGAAGCTTTCTTT
>NA|TRBJ2-1|TRBV5-1|TRBD2
CASSFGLAGYNEQFF
TGCGCCAGCAGCTTTGGACTAGCGGGCTACAATGAGCAGTTCTTC
>NA|TRBJ2-1|TRBV20-1|NA
CSASVGPKGDEQFF
TGCAGTGCTAGTGTAGGGCCCAAGGGGGATGAGCAGTTCTTC
>NA|TRBJ2-7|TRBV2|TRBD1
CASSGRRQGSVYEQYF
TGTGCCAGCAGTGGACGAAGACAGGGTAGCGTCTACGAGCAGTACTTC